The 19 T cell receptor beta chains below come from one sample, sequenced in a study of regulatory T cells in long-lasting Graves disease. For TCR beta, libraries came from iRepertoire HTBI primers and Arm-PCR of CDR3 regions. Using its own MiXCR run on the multiplex PCR reads, TCRdb lists one record per CDR3 protein. The sample carries around 460,000 distinct CDR3 sequences, 20% to 25% recorded once. The sample's time point: persistent/refractory GD, antithyroid drugs over 5 years with positive TRAb. Scientists built the TCR library using RNA that was extracted from PBMCs. Here the sequenced sample was peripheral blood mononuclear cells (PBMCs), taken when the disease was refractory, from a patient treated with antithyroid drugs. All receptors come from a female donor with Graves disease.

A remark on this clonotype: A far larger clone lies a single base away; this is likely a read error. This chain connects TRBV12-3 or TRBV12-4 to TRBJ1-2; D call uncertain. V was cut by 6 bases and J by 7 bases, with 12 bases left in between. The CDR3 covers 12 residues. The CDR3 loop reads CASSADGCGYTF. The CDR3 DNA reads as TGTGCCAGCAGCGCGGACGGCTGTGGCTACACCTTC.

The V gene is TRBV6-5, the J gene TRBJ1-6; D is possibly TRBD1 (6 bases). Germline CDR1 reads MNHEY; CDR2 reads SVGAGI. The CDR3 runs to 18 residues. V shed 2 bases and J shed 7 bases, with 21 bases lying between them. This CDR3 reads CASSYPVGRTASNSPLHF. The CDR3 nucleotides read TGTGCCAGCAGTTACCCGGTGGGAAGGACAGCAAGCAATTCACCCCTCCACTTT.

V gene TRBV7-3 combines with J gene TRBJ1-1, with D maybe TRBD1 (6 bases). The CDR3 is made up of 15 amino acids. Trimming removed 1 base at V and 1 base at J, with 10 bases between. CDR1 is SGHTA, CDR2 FQGTGA, per germline. The DNA of the CDR3 is TGTGCCAGCAGCTTAAACTCAGGGGAGAACACTGAAGCTTTCTTT. It translates to CASSLNSGENTEAFF.

This clonotype was seen many times. The V gene is TRBV28, the J gene TRBJ2-1; 10 bases are shared with TRBD1. The V and J ends lost 1 base and 7 bases, in that order; junction bases with no gene match: 10. Germline V CDR1 and CDR2: MDHEN, SYDVKM. CDR3 length: 17 residues. CDR3 residues: CASSLSLGTGAMNEQFF. The CDR3 DNA follows: TGTGCCAGCAGTTTATCCCTCGGGACAGGGGCTATGAATGAGCAGTTCTTC.

This clonotype has a count of ten or more. V gene TRBV6-5 combines with J gene TRBJ1-4; the D gene is possibly TRBD1 (6 bases). The CDR3 extends over 15 amino acids. Per the germline V gene, CDR1 is MNHEY and CDR2 is SVGAGI. V was pared by 0 bases and J by 5 bases, with 10 bases between. This CDR3 reads CASSYSGQGNEKLFF. The CDR3 region has the DNA TGTGCCAGCAGTTACTCGGGGCAGGGGAATGAAAAACTGTTTTTT.

There are a few counts of this clonotype. The rearrangement links TRBV10-3 to TRBJ1-3; D unclear. V dropped 6 bases and J dropped 0 bases, with 12 bases sitting between them. CDR3 length: 15 residues. Looked up from germline, CDR1 is ENHRY and CDR2 is SYGVKD. This CDR3 is CAISHQSLSGNTIYF. The CDR3 DNA sequence: TGTGCCATCAGCCATCAGAGCCTCTCTGGAAACACCATATATTTT.

This clonotype was picked up many times. The rearrangement uses TRBV6-5 and TRBJ2-7; 12 nucleotides line up with TRBD2. V lost 4 bases, J lost 5 bases, and 12 bases stayed unmatched. The CDR3 has 17 amino acids. The germline V gene encodes CDR1 MNHEY and CDR2 SVGAGI. The CDR3 coding sequence is TGTGCCAGCAGTTCCGGACTAGCGGGAAAAGTGAGGAACGAGCAGTACTTC. This sequence encodes CASSSGLAGKVRNEQYF.

This clonotype was counted ten times or more. The chain has TRBV29-1 and TRBJ1-1; D not certain. The CDR3 is 15 amino acids. V was cut by 4 bases and J by 0 bases, with 15 bases left in between. Germline CDR1 and CDR2: SQVTM and ANQGSEA. The CDR3 DNA reads TGCAGCGTTGGATGGAAGTACCAAGTGAACACTGAAGCTTTCTTT. It translates to CSVGWKYQVNTEAFF.

This clonotype has a single count. A much larger clone lies one base from this, so it may be a read error. The V gene is TRBV24-1, the J gene TRBJ1-2, with TRBD1 matching 7 bases. Germline V gene sequence: CDR1 KGHDR, CDR2 SFDVKD. This CDR3 comprises 15 residues. DNA of the CDR3: TGTGCCACCAGTGACCAAAGACAGGGTAGCTATGGCCACACCTTC. It encodes CATSDQRQGSYGHTF.

Notes on this clonotype: A much larger clone lies a single base off, so this may be a read error. V usage is TRBV11-3 and J usage is TRBJ1-1, with D unclear. This CDR3 is built from 14 residues. Per germline, CDR1 SGHNT and CDR2 YENEEA. CDR3 residues: CASSLRGPNTVAFF. In nucleotides, the CDR3 is TGTGCCAGCAGCTTACGGGGTCCCAACACTGTAGCTTTCTTT.

The CDR3: CAWRVGPSDEAFF. Here the CDR3 DNA reads TGTGCCTGGAGGGTGGGGCCCTCGGACGAAGCTTTCTTT. J is TRBJ1-1 and V is TRBV30; TRBD1 might be the D (5 bases). V lost 3 bases and J 8 bases, leaving 16 bases between the germline ends. CDR3 length: 13 residues. Germline V gene data show CDR1 as GTSNPN and CDR2 as SVGIG (reference sequence).

This clonotype appeared many times. The chain combines TRBV20-1 with TRBJ2-7, with 9 bases aligning to TRBD1. Germline V gives CDR1 DFQATT, CDR2 SNEGSKA (reference sequence). The CDR3 has 13 amino acids. Trimming took 6 bases from V and 4 from J; bases not matched to a gene: 7. The CDR3 here is CSATRQGGYEQYF. The CDR3 DNA sequence: TGCAGTGCAACACGACAGGGGGGATACGAGCAGTACTTC.

The chain links TRBV27 to TRBJ1-3; D gene uncertain. CDR3 length: 13 amino acids. The germline gives CDR1 MNHEY, CDR2 SMNVEV (reference sequence). V was clipped by 5 bases and J by 0 bases, with 5 bases between them. The CDR3: CASSPISGNTIYF. CDR3 DNA sequence: TGTGCCAGCAGTCCCATCTCTGGAAACACCATATATTTT.

The chain recombines TRBV27 with TRBJ1-6, with a weak D call TRBD1 (5 bases). The CDR3 is 18 residues long. The V gene's germline CDR1 is MNHEY and CDR2 SMNVEV (reference sequence). The V end was cut by 1 base, the J end by 4 bases, with 17 bases between. The CDR3 spells CASSLYRDRGGYNSPLHF. The CDR3 DNA is TGTGCCAGCAGTTTATATAGGGATCGCGGGGGTTATAATTCACCCCTCCACTTT.

This chain connects TRBV7-8 to TRBJ2-5; weak D call: TRBD2 (7 bases). Germline CDR1 is SGHVS and CDR2 is FQNEAQ. The ends were cut back, 1 base at V and 5 bases at J, with 14 bases in the middle. This CDR3 contains 15 residues. The CDR3 reads CASSLVAGARETQYF. The CDR3, as DNA: TGTGCCAGCAGCTTAGTGGCGGGGGCTCGGGAGACCCAGTACTTC. The full variable domain, its missing parts supplied by reference TRBV7-8 and TRBJ2-5, is GAGVSQSPRYKVAKRGQDVALRCDPISGHVSLFWYQQALGQGPEFLTYFQNEAQLDKSGLPSDRFFAERPEGSVSTLKIQRTQQEDSAVYLCASSLVAGARETQYFGPGTRLLVL.

This clonotype was picked up many times. This rearrangement joins TRBV6-5 to TRBJ1-3; D is undetermined. This CDR3 region has 15 residues. Trimming shortened V by 4 bases and J by 1 base, and 11 bases separated the two germline ends. Germline V gene sequence: CDR1 MNHEY, CDR2 SVGAGI. This chain's CDR3 is CASSSTRRSGNTIYF. The CDR3, as DNA: TGTGCCAGCAGTTCTACCCGCAGATCTGGAAACACCATATATTTT.

Comments on this clonotype: A much more abundant neighbour one base away suggests this may be a read error. This chain joins TRBV28 and TRBJ2-7; TRBD1 matches 8 bases. Looked up from germline, CDR1 is MDHEN and CDR2 is SYDVKM. J gave up 0 bases and V 3 bases, and 10 bases lay outside the gene matches. This CDR3 region has 17 residues. The CDR3 DNA reads TGTGCCAGCAGTTTCTTCGCCGGGACAGGAAGCTCCTACGAGCAGTACTTC. Its translation is CASSFFAGTGSSYEQYF.

The chain has TRBV7-9 and TRBJ2-7, with 9 bases identical to TRBD1. The CDR3 runs to 16 residues. V shed 4 bases and J 6 bases; nucleotides not matched to a gene: 13. The germline CDR1 and CDR2 sequences are SEHNR and FQNEAQ (reference sequence). Here the CDR3 reads CASSSTPGTGRGEQYF. Here the CDR3 DNA reads TGTGCCAGCAGCTCCACCCCAGGGACAGGGAGAGGCGAGCAGTACTTC. Full variable domain (rest looked up from reference TRBV7-9 and TRBJ2-7): DTGVSQNPRHKITKRGQNVTFRCDPISEHNRLYWYRQTLGQGPEFLTYFQNEAQLEKSRLLSDRFSAERPKGSFSTLEIQRTEQGDSAMYLCASSSTPGTGRGEQYFGPGTRLTVT.

The chain couples TRBV15 to TRBJ1-2; D is unclear. V lost 5 bases to trimming and J lost 2 bases, with 24 bases between them. The CDR3 is made up of 18 amino acids. In germline, CDR1 is LNHNV, CDR2 YYDKDF (reference sequence). As DNA, the CDR3 is TGTGCCACCAGCGAGAGGAACTTCGGGTTGGGAAGAAACTATGGCTACACCTTC. It translates to CATSERNFGLGRNYGYTF.